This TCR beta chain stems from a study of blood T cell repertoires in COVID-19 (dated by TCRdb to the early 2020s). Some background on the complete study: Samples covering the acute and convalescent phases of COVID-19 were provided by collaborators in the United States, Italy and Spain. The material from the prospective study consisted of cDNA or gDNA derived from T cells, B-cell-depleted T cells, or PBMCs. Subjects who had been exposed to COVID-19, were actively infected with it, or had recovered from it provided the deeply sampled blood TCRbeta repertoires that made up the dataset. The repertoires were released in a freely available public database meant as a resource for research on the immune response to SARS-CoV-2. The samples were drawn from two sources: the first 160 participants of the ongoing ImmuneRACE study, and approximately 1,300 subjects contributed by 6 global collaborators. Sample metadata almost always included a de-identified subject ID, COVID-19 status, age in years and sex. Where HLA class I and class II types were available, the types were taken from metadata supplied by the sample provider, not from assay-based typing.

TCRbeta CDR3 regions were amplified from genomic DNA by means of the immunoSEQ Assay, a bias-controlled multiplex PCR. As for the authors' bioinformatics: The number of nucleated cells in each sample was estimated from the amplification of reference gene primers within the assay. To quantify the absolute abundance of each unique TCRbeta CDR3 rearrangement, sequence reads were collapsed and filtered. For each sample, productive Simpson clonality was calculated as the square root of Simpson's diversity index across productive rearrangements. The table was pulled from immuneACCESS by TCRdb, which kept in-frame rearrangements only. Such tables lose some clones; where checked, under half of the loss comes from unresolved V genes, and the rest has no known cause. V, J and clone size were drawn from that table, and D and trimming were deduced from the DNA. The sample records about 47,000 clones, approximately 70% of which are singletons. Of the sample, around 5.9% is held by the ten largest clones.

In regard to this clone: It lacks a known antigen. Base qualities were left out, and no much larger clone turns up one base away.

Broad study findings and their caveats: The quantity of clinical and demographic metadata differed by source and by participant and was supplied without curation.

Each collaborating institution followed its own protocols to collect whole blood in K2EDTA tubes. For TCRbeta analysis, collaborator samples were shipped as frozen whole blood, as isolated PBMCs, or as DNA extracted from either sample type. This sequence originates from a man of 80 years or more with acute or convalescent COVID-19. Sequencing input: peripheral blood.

The CDR3 loop reads CASSADSYGYTF. The DNA is as follows: TGTGCCAGCAGCGCGGACAGCTATGGCTACACCTTC. This chain is built from TRBV9 and TRBJ1-2, with a weak D call of TRBD1 (6 bases match). Measured from the cysteine to the phenylalanine, the CDR3 is 12 residues long. CDR3 DNA is the only sequence kept; it has 36 bases, read in frame from the first base. CDR1 and CDR2 are read off the germline V gene as SGDLS and YYNGEE. Relative to germline, V is 3 bases shorter and J is 4 bases shorter, with 7 bases between their ends.